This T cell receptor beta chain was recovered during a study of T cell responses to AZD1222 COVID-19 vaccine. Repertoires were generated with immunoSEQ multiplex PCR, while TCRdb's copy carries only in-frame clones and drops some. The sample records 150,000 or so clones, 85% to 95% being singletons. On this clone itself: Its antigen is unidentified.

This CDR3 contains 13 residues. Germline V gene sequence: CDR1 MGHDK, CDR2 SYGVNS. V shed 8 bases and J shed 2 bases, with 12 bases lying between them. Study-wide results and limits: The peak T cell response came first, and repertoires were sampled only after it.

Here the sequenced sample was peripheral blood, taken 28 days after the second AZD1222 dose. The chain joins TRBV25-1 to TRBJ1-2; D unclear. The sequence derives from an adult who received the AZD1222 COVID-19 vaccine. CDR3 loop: CASGTTENYGYTF. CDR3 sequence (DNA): TGTGCCAGCGGAACGACGGAAAACTATGGCTACACCTTC.